This TCR beta chain was retrieved from a study of cytomegalovirus exposure and HLA in healthy donors. PCR amplification relied on 60 Vbeta primers (plus 13 Jbeta primers). Sequencing was performed with immunoSEQ multiplex PCR; in TCRdb, only in-frame clones are kept and a portion is missing. This sample carries roughly 120,000 clones, with approximately 3.9% going to the ten biggest clones. The material sequenced was PBMCs. This TCR was sampled from a man in his late teens or twenties in good health and CMV-seronegative.

CDR3 residues: CTSSPSGTGDNYGYTF. CDR3 sequence (DNA): TGCACCAGCAGCCCCTCCGGGACAGGTGATAACTATGGCTACACCTTC. V and J are TRBV1 and TRBJ1-2; the D call in the table, TRBD1, was not verified against the DNA. TRBV1 is deemed a pseudogene. This CDR3 contains 16 residues.